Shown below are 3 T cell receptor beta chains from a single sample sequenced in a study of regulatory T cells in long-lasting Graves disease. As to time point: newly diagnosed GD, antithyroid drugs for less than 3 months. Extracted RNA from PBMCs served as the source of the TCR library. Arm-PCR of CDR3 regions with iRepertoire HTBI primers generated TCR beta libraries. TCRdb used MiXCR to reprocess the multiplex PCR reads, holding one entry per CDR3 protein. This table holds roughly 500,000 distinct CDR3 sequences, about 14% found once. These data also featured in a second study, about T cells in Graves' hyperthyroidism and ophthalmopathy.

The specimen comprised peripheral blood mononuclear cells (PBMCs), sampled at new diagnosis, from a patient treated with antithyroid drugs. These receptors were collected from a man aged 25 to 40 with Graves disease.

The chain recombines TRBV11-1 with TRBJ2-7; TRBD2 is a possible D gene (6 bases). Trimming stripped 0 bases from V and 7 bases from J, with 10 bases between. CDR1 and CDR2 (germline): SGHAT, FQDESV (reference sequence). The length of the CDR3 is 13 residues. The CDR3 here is CASSLAPGREQYF. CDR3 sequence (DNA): TGTGCCAGCAGCTTAGCCCCAGGGAGGGAGCAGTACTTC.

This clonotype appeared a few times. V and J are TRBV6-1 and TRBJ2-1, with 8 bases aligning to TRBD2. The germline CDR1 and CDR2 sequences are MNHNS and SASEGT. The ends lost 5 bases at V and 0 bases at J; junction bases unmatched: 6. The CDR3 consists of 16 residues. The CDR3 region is CASSPAGTSSYNEQFF. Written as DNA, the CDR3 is TGTGCCAGCAGTCCAGCGGGGACTAGCTCCTACAATGAGCAGTTCTTC.

For the CDR3, the DNA is TGTGCCAGCAGCTTAGACTTCACAGGTGCCAATGAGCAGTTCTTC. Its translation is CASSLDFTGANEQFF. The rearrangement joins TRBV3-1 to TRBJ2-1; D might be TRBD1 (5 bases). Trimming cost V 5 bases and J 6 bases, with 17 bases left between them. The germline V gene encodes CDR1 LGHDT and CDR2 YNNKEL (reference sequence). The CDR3 spans 15 residues.